This T cell receptor (beta chain) is from a study of neoadjuvant anti-PD-1 for oral cavity cancer. Study context: Nivolumab at 3 mg/kg was mostly given biweekly, three to four doses, pre-surgery. Findings and limits, study-wide: Greater tumor shrinkage accompanied bigger post-treatment sizes of preexisting clones. Treg/Th17 ratio rose with pretreatment blood and fell with post-treatment tumor TCRbeta clonality.

In regard to this clone: Its antigen is unknown.

Patients had newly diagnosed, untreated stage II-IVA oral cavity squamous cell carcinoma. The CDR3 is made up of 14 amino acids. Unmatched junction bases numbered 10, after V lost 8 bases and J lost 7 bases. CDR1 LNHDA and CDR2 SQIVND come from the germline V gene (reference sequence). The protocol was immunoSEQ multiplex PCR, while the TCRdb copy is restricted to in-frame clones and leaves out a portion. There are approximately 12,000 clones in the sample; 50% to 65% occur only once, and 10% to 15% lies in the top ten. Material: tumor tissue, obtained before nivolumab (anti-PD-1) treatment. This clonotype was sampled from a person aged 40 to 85 with oral cavity squamous cell carcinoma. V is TRBV19 and J is TRBJ2-2; 7 bases match TRBD1. The CDR3 loop is CASRGGEKGGELFF. The CDR3 DNA sequence: TGTGCCAGTCGAGGGGGCGAGAAGGGCGGGGAGCTGTTTTTT.